Listed here are 3 T cell receptor beta chains from one sample, sequenced in a study of blood T cell repertoires in COVID-19. Libraries were prepared by immunoSEQ multiplex PCR; TCRdb keeps only in-frame clonotypes and omits some of them. The table has under 250,000 clones, about 86% seen once. Sequencing used peripheral blood. These receptors came from a man aged 50 to 60 with active or convalescent COVID-19.

The CDR3 loop is CASSAPYERGSEQFF. CDR3 bases: TGCGCCAGCAGTGCGCCCTATGAGCGGGGCAGTGAGCAGTTCTTC. The chain employs TRBV10-2 and TRBJ2-1; 7 bases fit TRBD2. After removal of 4 bases from V and 9 bases from J, the junction contained 12 bases not matched to a gene. This CDR3 comprises 15 residues. Germline V gene sequence: CDR1 WSHSY, CDR2 SAAADI.

The gene calls are TRBV6-5 and TRBJ1-2, with a possible D match to TRBD1 (6 bases). Trimming removed 8 bases at V and 7 bases at J, with 14 bases between. Germline V CDR1 and CDR2: MNHEY, SVGAGI. The CDR3 runs 12 residues. The CDR3 loop reads CASGRRGSGYTF. In DNA, the CDR3 is TGTGCCAGCGGTCGTAGGGGGTCTGGCTACACCTTC.

The chain uses TRBV6-1 and TRBJ2-7; tentative D call: TRBD1 (6 bases). V gave up 2 bases and J gave up 4 bases, with 12 bases separating them. The CDR3 loop spans 14 amino acids. CDR1 is MNHNS, CDR2 SASEGT, per germline. The CDR3 nucleotides are TGTGCCAGCAGTGAAATACAGGGTCTATACGAGCAGTACTTC. It is translated as CASSEIQGLYEQYF.